This is a list of T cell receptor beta chains from one sample in a study of T cells in Graves' hyperthyroidism and ophthalmopathy. Using its own MiXCR run on the multiplex PCR reads, TCRdb lists one record per CDR3 protein. The data hold just over 550,000 distinct CDR3 sequences, with around 45% observed a single time. The sample taken for sequencing was peripheral blood or thyroid tissue (not recorded which). The receptors were gathered from a woman aged 18-30 years with Graves' hyperthyroidism. Each CDR3 is given with its conserved first and last residue. The order of the fields is D gene, V gene, clone size, J gene, CDR3 DNA, CDR3 protein. A D gene is named only where the DNA matches it firmly. Size is stated for part of the rows, as once, few or many counts, or as a class when the clone is expanded.

>TRBD2|TRBV6-1|.|TRBJ2-7
TGTGCCAGCAGTGAGACTAGCGGGAGTTCCTACGAGCAGTACTTC
CASSETSGSSYEQYF
>.|TRBV20-1|.|TRBJ2-5
TGCAGTGCTAGAGATAGGGGGGCCGAGGGAGAGACCCAGTACTTC
CSARDRGAEGETQYF
>.|TRBV29-1|.|TRBJ2-2
TGCAGCGCAGACAGGAACCAGAACACCGGGGAGCTGTTTTTT
CSADRNQNTGELFF
>TRBD1|TRBV2|few|TRBJ1-6
TGTGCCAGCTCACCGGACAGGGGGCGATCACCCCTCCACTTT
CASSPDRGRSPLHF
>TRBD2|TRBV2|.|TRBJ2-7
TGTGCCAGCAGTTACTTTGCGGGAGGATACTACGAGCAGTACTTC
CASSYFAGGYYEQYF
>.|TRBV20-1|many|TRBJ2-7
TGCAGTGCTGGGACTCCCTACTACGAGCAGTACTTC
CSAGTPYYEQYF
>.|TRBV10-3|many|TRBJ1-5
TGTGCCATCAGCATAGGAGGAATCAATCAGCCCCAGCATTTT
CAISIGGINQPQHF
>.|TRBV29-1|few|TRBJ2-7
TGCAGCGTTGAAGATGGGGGCTACTCCTACGAGCAGTACTTC
CSVEDGGYSYEQYF
>TRBD1|TRBV7-6|.|TRBJ2-7
TGTGCCAGCAGCTTGGGGACAGAATACGAGCAGTACTTC
CASSLGTEYEQYF
>TRBD2|TRBV9|.|TRBJ2-5
TGTGCCAGCAGCGCACTAGCGGGAGTTGAGACCCAGTACTTC
CASSALAGVETQYF
>.|TRBV7-2|.|TRBJ2-7
TGTGCCAGCAGGGCAGAGGGACCATCCTGCGAGCAGTACTTC
CASRAEGPSCEQYF
>.|TRBV7-8|few|TRBJ2-2
TGTGCCAGCAGTTGGGGCTCAAGCACCGGGGAGCTGTTTTTT
CASSWGSSTGELFF
>TRBD1|TRBV5-4|.|TRBJ1-1
TGTGCCAGCAGCTTGTTACAGGGGCCTATGAACACTGAAGCTTTCTTT
CASSLLQGPMNTEAFF
>.|TRBV7-9|many|TRBJ1-2
TGTGCCAGCAGCTTTCAGTCCCTCGACTACACCTTC
CASSFQSLDYTF
>.|TRBV12-3/TRBV12-4|.|TRBJ2-2
TGTGCCAGCAGGAGTACAGGGCTGAACACCGGGGAGCTGTACTTC
CASRSTGLNTGELYF
>.|TRBV15|few|TRBJ1-4
TGTGCCACCAGCAGAACCTACGGGGGGGCAGGGGAGACTCTAAATGAAAAACTGTTTTTT
CATSRTYGGAGETLNEKLFF
>.|TRBV29-1|.|TRBJ2-7
TGCAGCTTAGATGGGCCCGGCGAGCAGTACTTC
CSLDGPGEQYF
>.|TRBV12-3/TRBV12-4|few|TRBJ1-4
TGTGCCAGCACCCTGAGGGGTACTGAAAAACTGTTTTTT
CASTLRGTEKLFF
>.|TRBV20-1|.|TRBJ2-5
TGCAGTGCTAGAGAGCGGGCACCACAAGAGACCCAGTACTTC
CSARERAPQETQYF
>.|TRBV10-3|.|TRBJ1-1
TGTGCCATCATTGGGACTTTCGCTGAAGCTTTCTTT
CAIIGTFAEAFF
>TRBD1|TRBV10-1|.|TRBJ1-1
TGCGCCAGCAGTGTAGGTAGGGGGCTTACTGAAGCTTTCTTT
CASSVGRGLTEAFF
>TRBD2|TRBV25-1|.|TRBJ2-7
TGTGCCAGCAGTATCGGACTAGCGACTACCGAATCCTACGAGCAGTACTTC
CASSIGLATTESYEQYF
>TRBD1|TRBV7-6|many|TRBJ1-5
TGTGCCAGCAGCTTAGGGCAGGGGGATCAGCCCCAGCATTTT
CASSLGQGDQPQHF
>.|TRBV7-9|many|TRBJ1-3
TGTGCCAGCAGCTTAGCCACTCTGAGTCGGACCATATATTTT
CASSLATLSRTIYF
>.|TRBV5-8|few|TRBJ1-1
TGTGCCAGCAGACGTGACGGGGACCTGAACACTGAAGCTTTCTTT
CASRRDGDLNTEAFF
>.|TRBV7-8|.|TRBJ2-5
TGTGCCCACCCCCAAGGGGACCCGAAGTACTTC
CAHPQGDPKYF
>TRBD2|TRBV29-1|.|TRBJ2-7
TGCAGCGCCCTGGCTAGCGGGAGGGACGAGCAGTACTTC
CSALASGRDEQYF
>TRBD1|TRBV7-2|.|TRBJ1-2
TGTGCCAGCAGGCCGGGACAGGGTTTAGGTGGCTACACCTTC
CASRPGQGLGGYTF
>.|TRBV9|many|TRBJ1-4
TGTGCCAGCAGCGATGGGACAGAAAAACTGTTTTTT
CASSDGTEKLFF